Many counts were recorded for the clone carrying this TCR beta chain. It was RNA transcripts that yielded the amplified TCR beta CDR3 regions. First-round RT-PCR of the TCR CDR3 relied on the HTBI primer set. TCRdb passed the multiplex PCR reads through MiXCR, listing each CDR3 protein once. The repertoire holds about 840,000 distinct CDR3 sequences, roughly 40% seen once, with about 9% in the top ten. CDR3 length equals 14 residues. V was cut by 2 bases and J by 4 bases, with 10 bases left in between. The germline V gene has CDR1 SGHRS and CDR2 YFSETQ. The record originates from a study of T cells in Graves' hyperthyroidism and ophthalmopathy.

The sequenced sample consisted of blood. The receptor comes from a man between 18 and 35 years old with Graves' hyperthyroidism. The chain joins TRBV5-1 to TRBJ1-5, with D uncertain. Here the CDR3 reads CASSLGGVNQPQHF. The CDR3 DNA sequence: TGCGCCAGCAGCTTAGGAGGTGTAAATCAGCCCCAGCATTTT.